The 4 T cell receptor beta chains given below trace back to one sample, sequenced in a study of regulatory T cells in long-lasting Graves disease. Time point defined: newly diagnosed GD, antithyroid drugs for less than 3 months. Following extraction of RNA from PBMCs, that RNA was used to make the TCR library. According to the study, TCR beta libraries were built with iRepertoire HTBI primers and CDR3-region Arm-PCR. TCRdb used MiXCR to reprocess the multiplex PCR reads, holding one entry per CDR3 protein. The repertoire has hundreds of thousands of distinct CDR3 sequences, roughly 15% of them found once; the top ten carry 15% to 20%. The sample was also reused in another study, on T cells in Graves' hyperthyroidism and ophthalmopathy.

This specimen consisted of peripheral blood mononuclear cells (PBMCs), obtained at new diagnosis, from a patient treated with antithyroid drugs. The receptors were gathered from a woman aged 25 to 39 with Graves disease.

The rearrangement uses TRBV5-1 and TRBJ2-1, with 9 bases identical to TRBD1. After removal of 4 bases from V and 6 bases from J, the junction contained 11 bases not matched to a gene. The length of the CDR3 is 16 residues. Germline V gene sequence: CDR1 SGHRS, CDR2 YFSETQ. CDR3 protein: CASSKITGGAGNEQFF. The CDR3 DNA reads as TGCGCCAGCAGCAAAATTACAGGGGGCGCCGGCAATGAGCAGTTCTTC.

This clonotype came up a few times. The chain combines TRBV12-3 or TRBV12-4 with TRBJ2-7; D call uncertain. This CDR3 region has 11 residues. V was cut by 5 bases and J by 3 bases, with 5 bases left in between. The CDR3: CASSIDYEQYF. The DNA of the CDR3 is TGTGCCAGCAGTATTGACTACGAGCAGTACTTC.

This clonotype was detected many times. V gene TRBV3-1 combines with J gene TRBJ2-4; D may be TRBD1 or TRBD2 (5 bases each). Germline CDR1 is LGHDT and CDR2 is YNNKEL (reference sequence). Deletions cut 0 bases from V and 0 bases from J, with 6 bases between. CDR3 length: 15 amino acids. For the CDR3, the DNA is TGTGCCAGCAGCCAAGAGGGGGTAGCCAAAAACATTCAGTACTTC. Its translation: CASSQEGVAKNIQYF.

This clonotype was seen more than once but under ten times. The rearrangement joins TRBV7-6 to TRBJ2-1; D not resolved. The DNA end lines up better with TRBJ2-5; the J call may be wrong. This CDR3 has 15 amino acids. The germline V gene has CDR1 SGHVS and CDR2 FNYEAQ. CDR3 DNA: TGTGCCAGCAGCTTCGGTCACACCGGCCCGGTGGCCCAGTACTTC. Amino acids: CASSFGHTGPVAQYF.